These 6 T cell receptor beta chains originate from one sample sequenced in a study of T cell changes during pregnancy in multiple sclerosis. Repertoires were generated with immunoSEQ multiplex PCR, while TCRdb's copy carries only in-frame clones and drops some. The data show tens of thousands of clones, with approximately 92% seen just once and about 2.1% held by the top ten. Sequencing was performed on peripheral blood, taken in the first trimester of pregnancy. These receptors all stem from a female donor with multiple sclerosis, enrolled in a pregnancy study.

The CDR3 spells CASSFISREYGYTF. CDR3 in DNA: TGCGCCAGCAGCTTTATATCCCGGGAGTATGGCTACACCTTC. The chain recombines TRBV5-1 with TRBJ1-2; D not resolved. This CDR3 is 14 amino acids long. Germline CDR1 is SGHRS and CDR2 is YFSETQ. V shed 2 bases and J shed 5 bases, with 13 bases lying between them. The full variable domain, its missing parts supplied by reference TRBV5-1 and TRBJ1-2, is KAGVTQTPRYLIKTRGQQVTLSCSPISGHRSVSWYQQTPGQGLQFLFEYFSETQRNKGNFPGRFSGRQFSNSRSEMNVSTLELGDSALYLCASSFISREYGYTFGSGTRLTVV.

This clone was counted only a few times. The chain is built from TRBV2 and TRBJ1-4; D is undetermined. The germline V gene encodes CDR1 SNHLY and CDR2 FYNNEI. The V end was cut by 3 bases, the J end by 5 bases, with 13 bases between. This CDR3 comprises 15 residues. The CDR3 region has the DNA TGTGCCAGCAGTGATCAGACTCAGTGGAATGAAAAACTGTTTTTT. This encodes CASSDQTQWNEKLFF.

The chain has TRBV5-1 and TRBJ1-1, with D perhaps matching TRBD1 (5 bases). Germline V gene lookup returns CDR1 SGHRS and CDR2 YFSETQ. The V gene lost 0 bases and the J gene lost 1 base, with 10 bases spanning the gap. The CDR3 totals 15 residues. In nucleotides, the CDR3 is TGCGCCAGCAGCTTGGGTCCAGGACAGAACACTGAAGCTTTCTTT. Translation gives CASSLGPGQNTEAFF.

The chain uses TRBV19 and TRBJ2-7; 8 bases are a match to TRBD1. Germline values: CDR1 LNHDA, CDR2 SQIVND (reference sequence). The CDR3 is made up of 13 amino acids. V was clipped by 7 bases and J by 2 bases; unmatched bases: 4. The CDR3 protein is CASTAGGPYEQYF. CDR3 nucleotides: TGTGCCAGTACCGCAGGGGGCCCCTACGAGCAGTACTTC.

This clone was found once. The V gene is TRBV4-2, the J gene TRBJ2-3, with 10 positions matching TRBD1. V was clipped by 3 bases and J by 3 bases; unmatched bases: 18. The germline V gene encodes CDR1 LGHNA and CDR2 YNFKEQ. This CDR3 is 20 amino acids long. CDR3 bases: TGTGCCAGCAGCCACCCGGCAGCGGGACAGGGGAACGGTAGAACAGATACGCAGTATTTT. Encoded protein: CASSHPAAGQGNGRTDTQYF.

The chain links TRBV5-1 to TRBJ2-7; possibly TRBD2 for D (5 bases). This CDR3 spans 13 amino acids. V shed 4 bases and J shed 1 base, with 9 bases lying between them. Germline V gene data show CDR1 as SGHRS and CDR2 as YFSETQ. This chain's CDR3 is CASSPGLSYEQYF. The CDR3 coding sequence is TGCGCCAGCAGCCCAGGACTTTCCTACGAGCAGTACTTC.